The clone carrying this T cell receptor beta chain occurred many times. Its target is not known. The sample belongs to a study of shared clonotypes between healthy human individuals. CDR1 is MNHEY and CDR2 is SVGAGI in the germline V gene. This CDR3 has 14 residues. Trimming cost V 2 bases and J 3 bases, with 10 bases left between them. Study results and limitations: Naive subsets generally exceeded memory subsets in estimated richness.

Investigators divided CD4+ cells into CD45RA+ naive and CD45RA-negative memory subsets. In replicate PCRs of sorted subsets, roughly 200 ng DNA, tens of thousands of T cell genomes, was used. The assay was immunoSEQ multiplex PCR, and TCRdb's table has in-frame clones only and misses some. The sample shows over a million clones, 70% to 80% of them seen only once. This receptor was taken from a young man in good health. Some clones in this sample may be carry-over from other donors' samples. Sample: memory CD4+ T cells from PBMCs. Subset in this sample: CD45RA-negative fraction. This chain joins TRBV6-5 and TRBJ2-5; the D is unclear. The DNA of the CDR3 is TGTGCCAGCAGTTACGTTTCAGGCGAAGAGACCCAGTACTTC. Its translation: CASSYVSGEETQYF.